The 13 T cell receptor beta chains reported below all come from one sample, sequenced in a study of technical replicates of blood from a few donors. The table came from immunoSEQ multiplex PCR; TCRdb's copy has only in-frame clones and leaves some out. The sample contains tens of thousands of clones, approximately 87% of which appear only once. The material sequenced was PBMCs. These receptors originate from a human donor in good health. Some clones in this sample may be carry-over from other donors' samples.

The gene calls are TRBV7-3 and TRBJ1-1; TRBD1 agrees at 7 bases. The CDR3 totals 15 residues. The germline V gene has CDR1 SGHTA and CDR2 FQGTGA. V was pared by 4 bases and J by 6 bases, with 11 bases of the junction left unmatched. The CDR3 region has the DNA TGTGCCAGCAGCTCTGCAGGAAGGGGGCTGGCTGAAGCTTTCTTT. Its protein product is CASSSAGRGLAEAFF. The entire variable domain, with the rest obtained from reference TRBV7-3 and TRBJ1-1, is as follows: GAGVSQTPSNKVTEKGKYVELRCDPISGHTALYWYRQSLGQGPEFLIYFQGTGAADDSGLPNDRFFAVRPEGSVSTLKIQRTERGDSAVYLCASSSAGRGLAEAFFGQGTRLTVV.

V usage is TRBV27 and J usage is TRBJ1-1; no firm D call. V gave up 5 bases and J gave up 1 base, with 11 bases separating them. Per the germline V gene, CDR1 is MNHEY and CDR2 is SMNVEV (reference sequence). The CDR3 is made up of 14 amino acids. The CDR3 is CASSPSPGNTEAFF. The CDR3 DNA sequence: TGTGCCAGCAGTCCGTCCCCGGGGAACACTGAAGCTTTCTTT.

This clone was seen only once. This chain joins TRBV7-2 and TRBJ2-1, with 8 bases fitting TRBD2. The CDR3 is made up of 17 amino acids. Germline V CDR1 and CDR2: SGHTA, FQGNSA. The junction had 20 bases not matched to a gene; V was cut back by 4 bases and J by 12 bases. CDR3 sequence (DNA): TGTGCCAGCAGCTACAACTTAGAGGTAGCGGGAAGGGGGGCGCAGTTCTTC. Its translation is CASSYNLEVAGRGAQFF. The whole variable domain, remainder taken from reference TRBV7-2 and TRBJ2-1, is GAGVSQSPSNKVTEKGKDVELRCDPISGHTALYWYRQSLGQGLEFLIYFQGNSAPDKSGLPSDRFSAERTGGSVSTLTIQRTQQEDSAVYLCASSYNLEVAGRGAQFFGPGTRLTVL.

The chain employs TRBV14 and TRBJ2-7; TRBD2 aligns across 7 bases. This CDR3 region has 16 residues. J was trimmed by 3 bases and V by 1 base; bases with no gene match: 9. Germline V gene sequence: CDR1 SGHDN, CDR2 FVKESK. This CDR3 reads CASSQVFLADVYEQYF. CDR3 DNA sequence: TGTGCCAGCAGCCAAGTCTTTCTAGCGGACGTCTACGAGCAGTACTTC.

V gene TRBV27 combines with J gene TRBJ1-1; TRBD1 might be the D (6 bases). V lost 6 bases and J lost 1, with 12 bases in between. Germline CDR1 reads MNHEY; CDR2 reads SMNVEV (reference sequence). The CDR3 extends over 14 amino acids. Here the CDR3 reads CASSQIGGNTEAFF. The CDR3 DNA sequence: TGTGCCAGCAGCCAGATAGGGGGGAACACTGAAGCTTTCTTT.

The count of this clone is one. The rearrangement uses TRBV4-1 and TRBJ1-1, with a tentative D call TRBD1 (5 bases). V was trimmed by 4 bases and J by 1 base, leaving 13 bases between them. Germline V CDR1 and CDR2: MGHRA, YSYEKL. This CDR3 spans 15 amino acids. The CDR3 DNA reads TGCGCCAGCAGCCGGGGGGAAAATGCGAACACTGAAGCTTTCTTT. Its protein is CASSRGENANTEAFF.

The chain couples TRBV19 to TRBJ1-5; a possible D gene is TRBD1 (6 bases). The CDR3 is 16 residues long. CDR1 and CDR2 (germline): LNHDA, SQIVND (reference sequence). V was trimmed by 5 bases and J by 6 bases, leaving 20 bases between them. CDR3 loop: CASSPADSGPGQPQHF. The CDR3 DNA sequence: TGTGCCAGTAGTCCTGCGGACAGTGGGCCGGGTCAGCCCCAGCATTTT.

The chain employs TRBV30 and TRBJ1-2; D is unclear. The V and J ends lost 5 bases and 8 bases respectively, with 21 bases between them. This CDR3 spans 14 amino acids. Germline assignment: CDR1 GTSNPN and CDR2 SVGIG (reference sequence). The CDR3 coding sequence is TGTGCCTGGCTCGACATCCACCTCGTGGCGGGCTACACCTTC. This sequence encodes CAWLDIHLVAGYTF. Drawing the rest from reference TRBV30 and TRBJ1-2, the complete variable domain is SQTIHQWPATLVQPVGSPLSLECTVEGTSNPNLYWYRQAAGRGLQLLFYSVGIGQISSEVPQNLSASRPQDRQFILSSKKLLLSDSGFYLCAWLDIHLVAGYTFGSGTRLTVV.

The chain recombines TRBV27 with TRBJ2-7, with 10 bases that match TRBD1. Germline V gives CDR1 MNHEY, CDR2 SMNVEV (reference sequence). CDR3 length equals 15 residues. V shed 5 bases, J shed 5 bases, and the junction held 9 bases outside the gene matches. The chain's CDR3 is CASSKSGTGDDEQYF. The DNA for the CDR3 is TGTGCCAGCAGTAAATCCGGGACAGGGGACGACGAGCAGTACTTC.

This chain joins TRBV5-1 and TRBJ2-5; TRBD1 agrees at 9 bases. The trim removed 4 bases at V and 4 bases at J, leaving 8 bases unmatched. Per germline, CDR1 SGHRS and CDR2 YFSETQ. This CDR3 contains 15 residues. Here the CDR3 reads CASSLSGQGGETQYF. The CDR3 region has the DNA TGCGCCAGCAGCCTGTCGGGACAGGGAGGAGAGACCCAGTACTTC.

This chain uses TRBV13 with TRBJ2-3, with 8 bases fitting TRBD2. Per germline, CDR1 PRHDT and CDR2 FYEKMQ (reference sequence). V was clipped by 4 bases and J by 3 bases; unmatched bases: 6. The CDR3 is 15 residues long. CDR3 bases: TGTGCCAGCAGCTCCCAAGCGGGAGCGACAGATACGCAGTATTTT. Translated: CASSSQAGATDTQYF.

The rearrangement links TRBV9 to TRBJ2-7, with 15 bases aligning to TRBD2. Germline V gene lookup returns CDR1 SGDLS and CDR2 YYNGEE. The CDR3 extends over 18 amino acids. V lost 7 bases, J lost 1 base, and 12 bases stayed unmatched. The CDR3 loop reads CASPNARTSGRGSYEQYF. CDR3 DNA: TGTGCCAGCCCTAATGCCCGGACTAGCGGGAGGGGTTCCTACGAGCAGTACTTC. The full variable domain, completed using reference TRBV9 and TRBJ2-7, is DSGVTQTPKHLITATGQRVTLRCSPRSGDLSVYWYQQSLDQGLQFLIQYYNGEERAKGNILERFSAQQFPDLHSELNLSSLELGDSALYFCASPNARTSGRGSYEQYFGPGTRLTVT.

The rearrangement joins TRBV5-1 to TRBJ1-6; no reliable D call. The CDR3 is 13 amino acids. V was clipped by 0 bases and J by 9 bases, with 7 bases between them. Germline lookup yields CDR1 SGHRS and CDR2 YFSETQ. The CDR3 sequence is CASSLGVISPLHF. The CDR3 coding sequence is TGCGCCAGCAGCTTGGGAGTAATTTCACCCCTCCACTTT. The whole variable domain, remainder taken from reference TRBV5-1 and TRBJ1-6, is KAGVTQTPRYLIKTRGQQVTLSCSPISGHRSVSWYQQTPGQGLQFLFEYFSETQRNKGNFPGRFSGRQFSNSRSEMNVSTLELGDSALYLCASSLGVISPLHFGNGTRLTVT.